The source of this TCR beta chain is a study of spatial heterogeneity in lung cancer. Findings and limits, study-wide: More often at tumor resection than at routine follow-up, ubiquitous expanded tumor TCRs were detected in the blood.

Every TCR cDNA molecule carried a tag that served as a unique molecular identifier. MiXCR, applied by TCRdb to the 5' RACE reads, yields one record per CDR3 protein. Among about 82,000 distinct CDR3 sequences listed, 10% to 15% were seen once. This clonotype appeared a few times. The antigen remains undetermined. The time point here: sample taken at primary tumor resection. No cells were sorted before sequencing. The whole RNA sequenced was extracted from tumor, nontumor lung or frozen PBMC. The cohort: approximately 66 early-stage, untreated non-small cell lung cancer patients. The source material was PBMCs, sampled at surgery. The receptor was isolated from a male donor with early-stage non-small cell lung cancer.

The CDR3 coding sequence is TGCAGTGCTACCGGCTTGAATGGGAACACCGGGGAGCTGTTTTTT. Protein sequence: CSATGLNGNTGELFF. The chain joins TRBV20-1 to TRBJ2-2; D not certain. This CDR3 spans 15 amino acids. V was trimmed by 4 bases and J by 1 base, leaving 13 bases between them. In germline, CDR1 is DFQATT, CDR2 SNEGSKA (reference sequence).